The next 29 T cell receptor beta chains were all read from a single sample in a study of cytomegalovirus exposure and HLA in healthy donors. PCR involved 60 Vbeta and 13 Jbeta primers. Assay: immunoSEQ multiplex PCR; the TCRdb copy retains only in-frame clones and omits some. The table has about 200,000 clones, around three quarters seen once. Sequenced sample: PBMCs. The receptors were gathered from a man aged 30 to 39 in good health and CMV-seronegative.

A single count supports this clone. The chain recombines TRBV28 with TRBJ1-4, with a weak D call TRBD1 (6 bases). Germline values: CDR1 MDHEN, CDR2 SYDVKM. With 6 bases removed from V and 0 bases from J, the gap between germline ends came to 14 bases. The length of the CDR3 is 16 residues. The CDR3: CASSQRGGATNEKLFF. CDR3 DNA: TGTGCCAGCAGCCAGAGAGGGGGAGCAACTAATGAAAAACTGTTTTTT.

The sample holds a few counts of this clone. J is TRBJ1-5 and V is TRBV14; 7 bases agree with TRBD1. In germline, CDR1 is SGHDN, CDR2 FVKESK. Losses at the gene ends were 0 bases for V and 3 bases for J; bases not matched to a gene: 8. This CDR3 region has 17 residues. CDR3 nucleotide sequence: TGTGCCAGCAGCCAAGATCTTAAGACAGGGCTCAATCAGCCCCAGCATTTT. This gives the protein CASSQDLKTGLNQPQHF.

The rearrangement uses TRBV5-1 and TRBJ2-6; the D gene is possibly TRBD1 (6 bases). The CDR3 length is 17 residues. V was trimmed by 0 bases and J by 2 bases, leaving 12 bases between them. Germline V gene lookup returns CDR1 SGHRS and CDR2 YFSETQ. CDR3 sequence (DNA): TGCGCCAGCAGCTTGGATGGGGGCGCGGCTGGGGCCAACGTCCTGACTTTC. Translation: CASSLDGGAAGANVLTF.

The gene calls are TRBV9 and TRBJ2-7, with 12 bases lining up with TRBD1. The CDR3 consists of 14 residues. Germline CDR1 and CDR2: SGDLS and YYNGEE. Germline trimming cut 7 bases from V and 6 bases from J; bases unmatched to any gene: 8. CDR3 coding DNA: TGTGCCAGCGCGCGGGGACAGGGGGCGTTCGAGCAGTACTTC. Translated, it gives CASARGQGAFEQYF.

This chain uses TRBV19 with TRBJ1-4; D ambiguous. V was clipped by 3 bases and J by 10 bases, with 12 bases between them. The CDR3 is made up of 13 amino acids. The germline CDR1 and CDR2 sequences are LNHDA and SQIVND (reference sequence). CDR3 sequence reads: CASSMPQRGKLFF. The CDR3 region has the DNA TGTGCCAGTAGTATGCCCCAACGGGGAAAACTGTTTTTT.

The J gene is TRBJ1-2, the V gene TRBV2, with 11 bases lining up with TRBD1. The germline gives CDR1 SNHLY, CDR2 FYNNEI. With 6 bases clipped from V and 6 bases from J, the junction kept 6 bases outside the gene matches. The CDR3 totals 14 residues. CDR3 protein: CASSGTGGRDGYTF. CDR3 sequence (DNA): TGTGCCAGCAGCGGGACAGGGGGTCGAGATGGCTACACCTTC.

V and J are TRBV27 and TRBJ1-1, with D possibly matching TRBD1 (6 bases). V lost 3 bases and J lost 1, with 12 bases in between. The V gene's germline CDR1 is MNHEY and CDR2 SMNVEV (reference sequence). The CDR3 totals 15 residues. The CDR3 is CASSFTGTQNTEAFF. The CDR3, as DNA: TGTGCCAGCAGTTTTACAGGGACCCAGAACACTGAAGCTTTCTTT.

This rearrangement joins TRBV28 to TRBJ1-2, with unresolved D. This CDR3 region has 13 residues. Germline V CDR1 and CDR2: MDHEN, SYDVKM. V lost 4 bases and J lost 7, with 13 bases in between. The CDR3 region has the DNA TGTGCCAGCAGTTCCCGCGAAAGAGTTGGCTACACCTTC. The encoded protein is CASSSRERVGYTF.

This chain uses TRBV11-2 with TRBJ2-5; D remains unclear. The J call may not be correct, given that the DNA end is closer to TRBJ2-7. The germline CDR1 and CDR2 sequences are SGHAT and FQNNGV. This CDR3 comprises 15 residues. The CDR3 reads CASSLDLTVVYEQYF. Here the CDR3 DNA reads TGTGCCAGCAGCTTAGATTTAACAGTGGTCTACGAGCAGTACTTC.

The chain uses TRBV2 and TRBJ2-3; D gene uncertain. The germline gives CDR1 SNHLY, CDR2 FYNNEI. V lost 4 bases to trimming and J lost 0 bases, with 8 bases between them. This CDR3 is 14 amino acids long. The CDR3 DNA sequence: TGTGCCAGCAGTGGCGGTAGCAGCACAGATACGCAGTATTTT. Translating gives CASSGGSSTDTQYF.

This chain connects TRBV7-2 to TRBJ2-7, with D hard to call. CDR3 size: 15 residues. With 1 base removed from V and 0 bases from J, the gap between germline ends came to 10 bases. The germline V gene has CDR1 SGHTA and CDR2 FQGNSA. The CDR3: CASSLGAVNSYEQYF. The DNA for the CDR3 is TGTGCCAGCAGCTTAGGTGCAGTCAACTCCTACGAGCAGTACTTC.

This clone has more than one count but fewer than ten. The gene calls are TRBV5-4 and TRBJ2-7; D possibly corresponds to TRBD2 (5 bases). The germline V and J ends were trimmed by 2 bases and 3 bases, with 9 bases remaining between them. The germline CDR1 and CDR2 sequences are SGHNT and YYREEE (reference sequence). CDR3 length equals 13 residues. The CDR3 here is CASSFIGSYEQYF. Written as DNA, the CDR3 is TGTGCCAGCAGCTTTATTGGGAGCTACGAGCAGTACTTC.

The chain is built from TRBV28 and TRBJ2-2; 10 bases line up with TRBD2. Germline V lookup: CDR1 MDHEN, CDR2 SYDVKM. The J segment lost 1 base and the V segment lost 5 bases, leaving 4 bases of the junction unmatched. This CDR3 is 16 amino acids long. CDR3 sequence: CASSTVAGGNTGELFF. CDR3 in DNA: TGTGCCAGCAGTACCGTAGCGGGAGGGAACACCGGGGAGCTGTTTTTT.

The V call is TRBV6-1, the J call TRBJ1-4; 8 positions match TRBD1. Germline values: CDR1 MNHNS, CDR2 SASEGT. The CDR3 totals 15 residues. Trimming took 2 bases from V and 7 from J; bases not matched to a gene: 6. The CDR3 protein is CASSESGRGREKLFF. The CDR3 coding sequence is TGTGCCAGCAGTGAATCCGGCAGGGGGCGTGAAAAACTGTTTTTT.

This sequence joins TRBV18 and TRBJ2-2; 9 bases align to TRBD2. The CDR3 is 15 residues long. The V and J ends lost 2 bases and 6 bases, in that order; junction bases with no gene match: 4. CDR1 KGHSH and CDR2 LQKENI come from the germline V gene. CDR3 region: CASSPLIAGAGELFF. CDR3 sequence (DNA): TGTGCCAGCTCACCATTAATAGCGGGAGCCGGGGAGCTGTTTTTT.

Turning to this clone: The same CDR3 is also encoded by other DNA sequences in this sample. V usage is TRBV5-1 and J usage is TRBJ2-7; 7 nucleotides match TRBD1. This CDR3 spans 14 amino acids. The ends lost 1 base at V and 3 bases at J; junction bases unmatched: 4. Germline V gene lookup returns CDR1 SGHRS and CDR2 YFSETQ. The CDR3, as DNA: TGCGCCAGCAGCTTGTTAGGGGACAGCTACGAGCAGTACTTC. Protein sequence: CASSLLGDSYEQYF. Full variable domain (outside the CDR3, taken from reference TRBV5-1 and TRBJ2-7): KAGVTQTPRYLIKTRGQQVTLSCSPISGHRSVSWYQQTPGQGLQFLFEYFSETQRNKGNFPGRFSGRQFSNSRSEMNVSTLELGDSALYLCASSLLGDSYEQYFGPGTRLTVT.

The rearrangement joins TRBV28 to TRBJ1-5, with D perhaps TRBD1 (6 bases). The CDR3 runs 15 residues. V was trimmed by 6 bases and J by 3 bases, leaving 15 bases between them. The germline V gene encodes CDR1 MDHEN and CDR2 SYDVKM. Here the CDR3 reads CASSQDRSANQPQHF. CDR3 sequence (DNA): TGTGCCAGCAGCCAAGACAGGTCGGCCAATCAGCCCCAGCATTTT.

The V call is TRBV6-6, the J call TRBJ2-1; D unresolved. The CDR3 runs 12 residues. V was clipped by 6 bases and J by 8 bases, with 11 bases between them. Germline CDR1 is MNHNY and CDR2 is SVGAGI (reference sequence). This CDR3 is CASSPPADEQFF. The DNA of the CDR3 is TGTGCCAGCAGCCCCCCCGCGGATGAGCAGTTCTTC.

The chain links TRBV28 to TRBJ1-6; D possibly corresponds to TRBD1 (6 bases). This CDR3 has 14 residues. The germline gives CDR1 MDHEN, CDR2 SYDVKM. The ends were cut back, 6 bases at V and 7 bases at J, with 13 bases in the middle. CDR3 in amino acids: CASSKGHGNSPLHF. The CDR3 DNA reads as TGTGCCAGCAGCAAGGGACACGGAAATTCACCCCTCCACTTT.

V and J are TRBV5-1 and TRBJ2-3; TRBD1 agrees at 11 bases. Germline CDR1 SGHRS, CDR2 YFSETQ. Trimming cost V 4 bases and J 4 bases; bases outside gene matches: 11. The CDR3 covers 17 residues. In DNA, the CDR3 is TGCGCCAGCAGCCCCGGACAGGGGGCATTAATACCAGATACGCAGTATTTT. It is translated as CASSPGQGALIPDTQYF.

V and J are TRBV6-1 and TRBJ2-7, with D tentatively TRBD1 (6 bases). Germline CDR1 MNHNS, CDR2 SASEGT. V lost 10 bases and J 0 bases, leaving 10 bases between the germline ends. The CDR3 totals 12 residues. CDR3 sequence (DNA): TGTGCCACCCCGGGACACTCCTACGAGCAGTACTTC. Protein: CATPGHSYEQYF.

The V gene is TRBV13, the J gene TRBJ2-7, with 8 bases matching TRBD2. The CDR3 sequence is 16 residues long. V trimming: 2 bases; J trimming: 4 bases; junction bases outside the gene matches: 10. Germline lookup yields CDR1 PRHDT and CDR2 FYEKMQ (reference sequence). In nucleotides, the CDR3 is TGTGCCAGCAGCTTAACGGGCGCGGCGGGAGGATACGAGCAGTACTTC. Translation gives CASSLTGAAGGYEQYF.

The chain uses TRBV11-3 and TRBJ1-1; TRBD1 might be the D (6 bases). V was clipped by 0 bases and J by 5 bases, with 13 bases between them. The germline V gene encodes CDR1 SGHNT and CDR2 YENEEA. The CDR3 spans 15 residues. The CDR3 DNA is TGTGCCAGCAGCTTAGATTCGTCAGGGGTAACTGAAGCTTTCTTT. Translated: CASSLDSSGVTEAFF.

The chain has TRBV19 and TRBJ1-1; D gene uncertain. Germline values: CDR1 LNHDA, CDR2 SQIVND (reference sequence). V shed 5 bases and J shed 6 bases, with 13 bases lying between them. The CDR3 has 13 amino acids. CDR3 loop: CASSGPVGSEAFF. The CDR3 DNA reads as TGTGCCAGTAGTGGGCCGGTGGGTTCTGAAGCTTTCTTT.

This chain uses TRBV13 with TRBJ2-2; D may be TRBD1 (5 bases). CDR3 size: 13 residues. Germline-derived CDR1 and CDR2 are PRHDT and FYEKMQ (reference sequence). Trimming shortened V by 5 bases and J by 5 bases, and 9 bases separated the two germline ends. The CDR3 sequence is CASSLDSTGELFF. The CDR3 bases are TGTGCCAGCAGCCTCGACAGTACCGGGGAGCTGTTTTTT. The variable domain in full, with the rest retrieved from reference TRBV13 and TRBJ2-2, is AAGVIQSPRHLIKEKRETATLKCYPIPRHDTVYWYQQGPGQDPQFLISFYEKMQSDKGSIPDRFSAQQFSDYHSELNMSSLELGDSALYFCASSLDSTGELFFGEGSRLTVL.

The table lists this clone with a count of one. V usage is TRBV6-4 and J usage is TRBJ2-3; 12 nucleotides match TRBD1. Germline V gene data show CDR1 as MRHNA and CDR2 as SNTAGT. The CDR3 is 19 amino acids. With V trimmed by 6 bases and J by 2 bases, 15 bases remained unmatched. The CDR3 is CASSKTPGQGAKNTDTQYF. CDR3 coding DNA: TGTGCCAGCAGCAAGACGCCGGGACAGGGGGCGAAAAACACAGATACGCAGTATTTT.

V is TRBV28 and J is TRBJ1-1; 8 bases agree with TRBD1. The trim removed 8 bases at V and 0 bases at J, leaving 5 bases unmatched. Germline values: CDR1 MDHEN, CDR2 SYDVKM. This CDR3 comprises 14 residues. This CDR3 is CASGTGKMNTEAFF. The CDR3, as DNA: TGTGCCAGCGGGACAGGTAAGATGAACACTGAAGCTTTCTTT.

V gene TRBV6-5 combines with J gene TRBJ2-5, with 11 bases lining up with TRBD1. Trimming removed 6 bases from V and 9 bases from J; junction bases left unmatched: 9. CDR1 and CDR2 (germline): MNHEY, SVGAGI. The CDR3 loop spans 14 amino acids. The CDR3 sequence: CASSRGQGARAQYF. The CDR3 DNA reads TGTGCCAGCAGCAGAGGACAGGGGGCGAGGGCCCAGTACTTC.

The V call is TRBV6-6, the J call TRBJ2-7; 7 bases are shared with TRBD1. The CDR3 loop spans 12 amino acids. Unmatched junction bases numbered 2, after V lost 5 bases and J lost 4 bases. Germline loops: CDR1 MNHNY, CDR2 SVGAGI (reference sequence). CDR3 nucleotide sequence: TGTGCCAGCAGTCGACAGGGTTACGAGCAGTACTTC. Protein product: CASSRQGYEQYF.